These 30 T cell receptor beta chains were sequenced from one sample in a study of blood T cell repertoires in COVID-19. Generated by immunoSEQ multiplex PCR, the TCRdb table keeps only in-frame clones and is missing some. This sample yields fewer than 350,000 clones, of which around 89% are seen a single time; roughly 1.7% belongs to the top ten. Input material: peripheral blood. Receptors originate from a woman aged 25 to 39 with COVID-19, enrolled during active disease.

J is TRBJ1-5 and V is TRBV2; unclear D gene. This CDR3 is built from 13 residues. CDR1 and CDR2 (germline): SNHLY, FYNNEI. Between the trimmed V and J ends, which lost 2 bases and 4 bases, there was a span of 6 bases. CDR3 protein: CASSEMRNQPQHF. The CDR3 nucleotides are TGTGCCAGCAGTGAAATGAGGAATCAGCCCCAGCATTTT.

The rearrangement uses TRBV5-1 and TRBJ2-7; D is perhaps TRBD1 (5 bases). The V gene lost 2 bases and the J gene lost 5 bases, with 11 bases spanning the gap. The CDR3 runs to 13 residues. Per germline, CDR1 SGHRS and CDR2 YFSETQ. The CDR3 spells CASSFQGANEQYF. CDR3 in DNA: TGCGCCAGCAGCTTCCAAGGGGCGAACGAGCAGTACTTC.

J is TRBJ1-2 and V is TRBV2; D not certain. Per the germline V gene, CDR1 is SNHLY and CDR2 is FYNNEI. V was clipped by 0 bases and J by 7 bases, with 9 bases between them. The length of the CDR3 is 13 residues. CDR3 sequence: CASSEARDTGYTF. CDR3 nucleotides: TGTGCCAGCAGTGAAGCGCGAGACACTGGCTACACCTTC.

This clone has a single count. CDR3 loop: CASSLWGEAPLHF. The DNA of the CDR3 is TGTGCCAGCAGCCTTTGGGGGGAAGCTCCCCTCCACTTT. This sequence joins TRBV7-2 and TRBJ1-6; a possible D gene is TRBD1 (5 bases). Germline lookup yields CDR1 SGHTA and CDR2 FQGNSA. V was shortened by 5 bases and J by 13 bases, with 15 bases between the two germline ends. This CDR3 is 13 amino acids long.

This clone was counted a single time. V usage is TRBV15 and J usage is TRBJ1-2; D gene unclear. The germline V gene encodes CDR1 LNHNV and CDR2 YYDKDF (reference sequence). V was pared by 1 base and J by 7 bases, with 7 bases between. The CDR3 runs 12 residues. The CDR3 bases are TGTGCCACCAGCAGAGTACGAGGTGGCTACACCTTC. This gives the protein CATSRVRGGYTF.

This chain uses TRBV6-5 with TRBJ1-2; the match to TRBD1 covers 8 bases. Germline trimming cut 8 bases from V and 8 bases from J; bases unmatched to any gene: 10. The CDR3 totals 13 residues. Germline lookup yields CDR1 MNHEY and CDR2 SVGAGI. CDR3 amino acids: CASGQGAVFGYTF. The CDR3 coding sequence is TGTGCCAGCGGTCAGGGGGCAGTCTTCGGCTACACCTTC.

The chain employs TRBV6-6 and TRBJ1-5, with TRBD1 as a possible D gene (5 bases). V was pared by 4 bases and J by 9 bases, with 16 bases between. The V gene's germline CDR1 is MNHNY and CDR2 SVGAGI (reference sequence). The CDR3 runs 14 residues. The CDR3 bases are TGTGCCAGCAGTTTCCCACAGGCCTCACGGCCCCAGCATTTT. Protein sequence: CASSFPQASRPQHF.

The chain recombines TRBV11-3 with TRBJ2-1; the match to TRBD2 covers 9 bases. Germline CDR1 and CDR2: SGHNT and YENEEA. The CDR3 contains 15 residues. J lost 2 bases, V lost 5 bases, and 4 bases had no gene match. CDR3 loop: CASSPSGGTYNEQFF. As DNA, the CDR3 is TGTGCCAGCAGCCCAAGCGGGGGGACCTACAATGAGCAGTTCTTC.

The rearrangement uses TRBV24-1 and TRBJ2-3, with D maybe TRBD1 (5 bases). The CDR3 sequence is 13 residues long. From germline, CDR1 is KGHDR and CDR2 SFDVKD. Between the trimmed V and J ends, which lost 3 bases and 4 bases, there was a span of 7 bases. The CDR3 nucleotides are TGTGCCACCAGTGATAGGGGCGCAGATACGCAGTATTTT. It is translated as CATSDRGADTQYF.

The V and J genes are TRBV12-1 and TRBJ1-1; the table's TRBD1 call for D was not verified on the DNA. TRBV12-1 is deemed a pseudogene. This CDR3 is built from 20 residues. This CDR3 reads CASTRLSPKGDRPMNTEAFF. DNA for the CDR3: TGTGCCAGCACCCGCTTGTCCCCTAAGGGGGACAGGCCTATGAACACTGAAGCTTTCTTT.

The CDR3 loop reads CASNRGLGQPQHF. The CDR3 nucleotides read TGTGCCAGCAACAGGGGGCTCGGTCAGCCCCAGCATTTT. V gene TRBV2 combines with J gene TRBJ1-5; TRBD1 matches at 9 bases. The germline CDR1 and CDR2 sequences are SNHLY and FYNNEI. Trimming took 7 bases from V and 6 from J; bases not matched to a gene: 4. This CDR3 contains 13 residues.

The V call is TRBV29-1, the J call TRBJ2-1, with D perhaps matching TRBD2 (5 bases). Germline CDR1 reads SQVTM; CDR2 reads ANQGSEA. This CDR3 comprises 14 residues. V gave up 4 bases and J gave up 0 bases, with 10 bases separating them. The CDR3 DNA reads TGCAGCGTTGCGAAGCGGAGCTCCTACAATGAGCAGTTCTTC. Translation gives CSVAKRSSYNEQFF.

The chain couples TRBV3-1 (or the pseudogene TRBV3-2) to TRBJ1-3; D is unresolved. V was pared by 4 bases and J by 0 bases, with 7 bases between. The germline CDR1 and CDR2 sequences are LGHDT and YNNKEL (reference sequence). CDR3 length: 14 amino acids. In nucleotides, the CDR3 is TGTGCCAGCAGCCCTTTAAACTCTGGAAACACCATATATTTT. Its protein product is CASSPLNSGNTIYF.

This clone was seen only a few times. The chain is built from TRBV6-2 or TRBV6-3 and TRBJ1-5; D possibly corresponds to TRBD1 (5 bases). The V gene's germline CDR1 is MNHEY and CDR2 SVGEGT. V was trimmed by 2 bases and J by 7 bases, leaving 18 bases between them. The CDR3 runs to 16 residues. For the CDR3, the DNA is TGTGCCAGCAGTTACATTGGGGCTTCGTTTCTGCAGCCCCAGCATTTT. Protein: CASSYIGASFLQPQHF.

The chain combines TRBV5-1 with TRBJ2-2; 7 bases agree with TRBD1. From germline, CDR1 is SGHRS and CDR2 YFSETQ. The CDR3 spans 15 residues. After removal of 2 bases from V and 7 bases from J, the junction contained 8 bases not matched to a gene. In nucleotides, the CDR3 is TGCGCCAGCAGCTTCGACAGGGTGAGGGGCGGGGAGCTGTTTTTT. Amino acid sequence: CASSFDRVRGGELFF.

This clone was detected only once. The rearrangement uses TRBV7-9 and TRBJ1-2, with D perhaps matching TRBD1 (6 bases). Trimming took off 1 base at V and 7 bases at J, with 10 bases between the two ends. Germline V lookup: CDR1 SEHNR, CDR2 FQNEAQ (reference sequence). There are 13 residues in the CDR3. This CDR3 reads CASSLDRAAGYTF. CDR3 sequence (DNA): TGTGCCAGCAGCTTAGACAGGGCTGCTGGCTACACCTTC.

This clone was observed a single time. The CDR3 nucleotides read TGTGCCAGCAGCTTCACCTGGACAGATAATTCACCCCTCCACTTT. This sequence encodes CASSFTWTDNSPLHF. The chain recombines TRBV7-8 with TRBJ1-6, with D perhaps TRBD1 (6 bases). In germline, CDR1 is SGHVS, CDR2 FQNEAQ. Between the trimmed V and J ends, which lost 3 bases and 5 bases, there was a span of 11 bases. The CDR3 spans 15 residues.

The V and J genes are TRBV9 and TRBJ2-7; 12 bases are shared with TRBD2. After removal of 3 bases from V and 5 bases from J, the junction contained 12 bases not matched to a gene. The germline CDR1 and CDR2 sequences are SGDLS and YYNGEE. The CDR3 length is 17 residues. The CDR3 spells CASSANPGLAGENEQYF. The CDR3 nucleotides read TGTGCCAGCAGCGCTAACCCGGGACTAGCGGGTGAAAACGAGCAGTACTTC.

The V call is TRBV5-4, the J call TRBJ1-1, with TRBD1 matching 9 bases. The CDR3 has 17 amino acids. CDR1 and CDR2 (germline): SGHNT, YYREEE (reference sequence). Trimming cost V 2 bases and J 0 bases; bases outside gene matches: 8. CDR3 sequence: CASSFKQGAGMNTEAFF. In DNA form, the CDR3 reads TGTGCCAGCAGCTTCAAACAGGGGGCGGGGATGAACACTGAAGCTTTCTTT. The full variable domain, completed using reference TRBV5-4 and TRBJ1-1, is ETGVTQSPTHLIKTRGQQVTLRCSSQSGHNTVSWYQQALGQGPQFIFQYYREEENGRGNFPPRFSGLQFPNYSSELNVNALELDDSALYLCASSFKQGAGMNTEAFFGQGTRLTVV.

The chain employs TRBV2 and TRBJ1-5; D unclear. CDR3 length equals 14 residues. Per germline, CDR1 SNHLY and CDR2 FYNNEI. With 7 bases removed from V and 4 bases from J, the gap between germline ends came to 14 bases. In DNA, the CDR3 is TGTGCCAGCACCATGGACGGGATAAATCAGCCCCAGCATTTT. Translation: CASTMDGINQPQHF.

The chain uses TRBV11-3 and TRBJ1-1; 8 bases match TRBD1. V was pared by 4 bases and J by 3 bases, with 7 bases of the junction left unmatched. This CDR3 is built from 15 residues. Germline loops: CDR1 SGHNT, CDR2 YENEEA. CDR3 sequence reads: CASSSRTGWDTEAFF. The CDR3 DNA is TGTGCCAGCAGCTCACGGACAGGGTGGGACACTGAAGCTTTCTTT.

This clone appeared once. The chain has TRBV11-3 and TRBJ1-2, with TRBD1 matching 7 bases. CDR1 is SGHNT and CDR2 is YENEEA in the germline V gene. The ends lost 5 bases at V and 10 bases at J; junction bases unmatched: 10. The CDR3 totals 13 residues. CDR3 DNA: TGTGCCAGCAGCGCTACCCGGGACAGCGACTACACCTTC. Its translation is CASSATRDSDYTF.

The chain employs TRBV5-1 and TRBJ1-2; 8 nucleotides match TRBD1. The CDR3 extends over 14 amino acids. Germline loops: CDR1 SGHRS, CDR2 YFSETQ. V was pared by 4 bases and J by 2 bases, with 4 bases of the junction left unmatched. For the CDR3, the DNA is TGCGCCAGCAGCCCCGGACAGGGAAACTATGGCTACACCTTC. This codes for CASSPGQGNYGYTF.

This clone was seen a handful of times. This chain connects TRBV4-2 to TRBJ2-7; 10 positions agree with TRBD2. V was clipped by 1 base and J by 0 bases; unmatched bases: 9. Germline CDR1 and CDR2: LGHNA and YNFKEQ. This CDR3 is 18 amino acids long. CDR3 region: CASSQVLAGNRPSYEQYF. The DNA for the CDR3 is TGTGCCAGCAGCCAAGTACTAGCGGGGAACCGCCCCTCCTACGAGCAGTACTTC.

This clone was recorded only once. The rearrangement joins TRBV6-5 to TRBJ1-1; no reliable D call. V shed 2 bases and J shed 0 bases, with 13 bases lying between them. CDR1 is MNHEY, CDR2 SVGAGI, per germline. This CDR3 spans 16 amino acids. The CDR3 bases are TGTGCCAGCAGTTACATGGTCGCGGAGATGAACACTGAAGCTTTCTTT. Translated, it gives CASSYMVAEMNTEAFF.

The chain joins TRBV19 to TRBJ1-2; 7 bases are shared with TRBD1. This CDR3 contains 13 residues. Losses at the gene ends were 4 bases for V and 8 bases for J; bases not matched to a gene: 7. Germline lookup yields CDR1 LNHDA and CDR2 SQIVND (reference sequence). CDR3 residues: CASSTDRVRGYTF. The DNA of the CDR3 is TGTGCCAGTAGTACCGACAGGGTACGAGGCTACACCTTC.

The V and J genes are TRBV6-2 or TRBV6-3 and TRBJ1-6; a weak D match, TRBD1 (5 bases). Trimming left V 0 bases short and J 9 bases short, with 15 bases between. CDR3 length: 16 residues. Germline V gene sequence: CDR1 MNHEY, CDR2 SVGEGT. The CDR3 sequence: CASSYSGSRGGSPLHF. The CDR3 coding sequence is TGTGCCAGCAGTTACTCGGGAAGCCGGGGGGGTTCACCCCTCCACTTT.

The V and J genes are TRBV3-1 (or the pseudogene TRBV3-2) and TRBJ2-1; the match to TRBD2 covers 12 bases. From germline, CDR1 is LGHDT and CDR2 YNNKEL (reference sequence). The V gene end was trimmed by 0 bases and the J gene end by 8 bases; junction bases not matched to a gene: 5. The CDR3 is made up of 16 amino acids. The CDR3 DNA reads TGTGCCAGCAGCCAAGACCCTAGCGGGGGGGTCGATGAGCAGTTCTTC. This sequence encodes CASSQDPSGGVDEQFF.

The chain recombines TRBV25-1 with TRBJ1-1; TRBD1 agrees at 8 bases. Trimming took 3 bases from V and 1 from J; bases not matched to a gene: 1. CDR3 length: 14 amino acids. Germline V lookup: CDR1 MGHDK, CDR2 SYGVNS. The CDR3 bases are TGTGCCAGCAGTGACCAGGGGGCGAACACTGAAGCTTTCTTT. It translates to CASSDQGANTEAFF.

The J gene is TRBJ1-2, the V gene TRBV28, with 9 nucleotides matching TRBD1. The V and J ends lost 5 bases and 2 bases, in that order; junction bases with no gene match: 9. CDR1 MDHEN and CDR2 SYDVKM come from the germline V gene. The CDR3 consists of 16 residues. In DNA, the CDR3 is TGTGCCAGCAGTGACACCGGGACAGGGAAAAACTATGGCTACACCTTC. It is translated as CASSDTGTGKNYGYTF.